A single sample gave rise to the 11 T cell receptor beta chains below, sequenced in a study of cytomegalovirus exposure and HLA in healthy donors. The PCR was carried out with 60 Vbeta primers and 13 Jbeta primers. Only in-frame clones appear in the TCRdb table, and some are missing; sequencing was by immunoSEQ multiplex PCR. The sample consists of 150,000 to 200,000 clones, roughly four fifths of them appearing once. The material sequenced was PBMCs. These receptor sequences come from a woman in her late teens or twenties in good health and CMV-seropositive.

The CDR3 region has the DNA TGTGCCAGCAGCTTCGACAGGGTAAGAGAAGCTTTCTTT. This sequence encodes CASSFDRVREAFF. The J gene is TRBJ1-1, the V gene TRBV7-9; 7 nucleotides align to TRBD1. The CDR3 runs to 13 residues. Germline V gene sequence: CDR1 SEHNR, CDR2 FQNEAQ (reference sequence). The V segment lost 3 bases and the J segment 8 bases; nucleotides outside the gene matches: 6. The variable domain in full, completed from reference TRBV7-9 and TRBJ1-1, reads DTGVSQNPRHKITKRGQNVTFRCDPISEHNRLYWYRQTLGQGPEFLTYFQNEAQLEKSRLLSDRFSAERPKGSFSTLEIQRTEQGDSAMYLCASSFDRVREAFFGQGTRLTVV.

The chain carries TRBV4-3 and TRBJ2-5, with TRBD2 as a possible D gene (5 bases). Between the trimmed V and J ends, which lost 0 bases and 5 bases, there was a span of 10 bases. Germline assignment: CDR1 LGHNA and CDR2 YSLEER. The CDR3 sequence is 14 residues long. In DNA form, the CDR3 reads TGCGCCAGCAGCCAAGATGGGAGTCCGGAGACCCAGTACTTC. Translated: CASSQDGSPETQYF.

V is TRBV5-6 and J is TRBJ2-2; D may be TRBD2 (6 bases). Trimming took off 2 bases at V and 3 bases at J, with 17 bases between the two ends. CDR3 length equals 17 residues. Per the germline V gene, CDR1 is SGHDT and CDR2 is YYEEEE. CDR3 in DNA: TGTGCCAGCAGCTTAGCACGGGGGAGGTGGGACACCGGGGAGCTGTTTTTT. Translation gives CASSLARGRWDTGELFF.

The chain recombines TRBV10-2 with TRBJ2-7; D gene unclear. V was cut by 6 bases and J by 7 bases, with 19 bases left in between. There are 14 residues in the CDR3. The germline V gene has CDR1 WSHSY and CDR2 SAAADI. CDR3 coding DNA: TGCGCCAGCAGCGCCCTTAGTGAAGTGTGGGAGCAGTACTTC. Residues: CASSALSEVWEQYF.

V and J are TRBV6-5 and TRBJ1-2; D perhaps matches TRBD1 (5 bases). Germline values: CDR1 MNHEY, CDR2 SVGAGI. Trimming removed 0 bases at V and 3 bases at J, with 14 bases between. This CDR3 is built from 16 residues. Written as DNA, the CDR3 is TGTGCCAGCAGTTACTCTGGGGGGAATACCTACTATGGCTACACCTTC. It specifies CASSYSGGNTYYGYTF.

This CDR3 is CATSRVQAAGQPQHF. Written as DNA, the CDR3 is TGTGCCACCAGCAGAGTTCAGGCCGCGGGACAGCCCCAGCATTTT. V is TRBV15 and J is TRBJ1-5; no firm D call. CDR1 and CDR2 (germline): LNHNV, YYDKDF (reference sequence). The ends were cut back, 1 base at V and 7 bases at J, with 14 bases in the middle. CDR3 length equals 15 residues.

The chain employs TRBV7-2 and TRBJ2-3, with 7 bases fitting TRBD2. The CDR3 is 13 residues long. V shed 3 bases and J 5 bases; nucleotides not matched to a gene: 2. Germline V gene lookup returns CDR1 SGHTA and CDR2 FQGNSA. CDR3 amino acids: CASSFGGGDTQYF. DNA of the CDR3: TGTGCCAGCAGCTTCGGCGGGGGAGATACGCAGTATTTT.

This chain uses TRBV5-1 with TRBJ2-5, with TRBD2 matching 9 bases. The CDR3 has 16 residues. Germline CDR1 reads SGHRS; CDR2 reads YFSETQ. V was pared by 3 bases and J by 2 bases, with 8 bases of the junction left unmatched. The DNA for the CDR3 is TGCGCCAGCAGCTCCCGAGTAGCGGGGGCACAAGAGACCCAGTACTTC. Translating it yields CASSSRVAGAQETQYF. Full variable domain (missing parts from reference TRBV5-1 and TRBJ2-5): KAGVTQTPRYLIKTRGQQVTLSCSPISGHRSVSWYQQTPGQGLQFLFEYFSETQRNKGNFPGRFSGRQFSNSRSEMNVSTLELGDSALYLCASSSRVAGAQETQYFGPGTRLLVL.

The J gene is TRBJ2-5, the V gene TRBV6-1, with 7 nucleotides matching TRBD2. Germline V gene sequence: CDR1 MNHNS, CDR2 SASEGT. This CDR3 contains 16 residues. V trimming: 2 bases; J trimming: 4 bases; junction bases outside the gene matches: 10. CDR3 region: CASSETPGGFRETQYF. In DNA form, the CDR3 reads TGTGCCAGCAGTGAAACTCCGGGGGGTTTTAGAGAGACCCAGTACTTC.

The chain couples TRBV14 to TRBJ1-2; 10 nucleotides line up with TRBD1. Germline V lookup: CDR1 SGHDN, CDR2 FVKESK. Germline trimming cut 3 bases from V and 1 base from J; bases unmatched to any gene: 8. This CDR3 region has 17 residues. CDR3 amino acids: CASSHSGTGVFNYGYTF. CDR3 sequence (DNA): TGTGCCAGCAGCCATTCCGGGACAGGGGTATTTAACTATGGCTACACCTTC.

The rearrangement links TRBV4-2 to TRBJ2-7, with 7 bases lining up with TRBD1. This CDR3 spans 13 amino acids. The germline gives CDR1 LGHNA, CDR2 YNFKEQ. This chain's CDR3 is CASMMGQNYGQYV. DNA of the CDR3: TGTGCCAGCATGATGGGACAGAACTACGGGCAGTACGTC.